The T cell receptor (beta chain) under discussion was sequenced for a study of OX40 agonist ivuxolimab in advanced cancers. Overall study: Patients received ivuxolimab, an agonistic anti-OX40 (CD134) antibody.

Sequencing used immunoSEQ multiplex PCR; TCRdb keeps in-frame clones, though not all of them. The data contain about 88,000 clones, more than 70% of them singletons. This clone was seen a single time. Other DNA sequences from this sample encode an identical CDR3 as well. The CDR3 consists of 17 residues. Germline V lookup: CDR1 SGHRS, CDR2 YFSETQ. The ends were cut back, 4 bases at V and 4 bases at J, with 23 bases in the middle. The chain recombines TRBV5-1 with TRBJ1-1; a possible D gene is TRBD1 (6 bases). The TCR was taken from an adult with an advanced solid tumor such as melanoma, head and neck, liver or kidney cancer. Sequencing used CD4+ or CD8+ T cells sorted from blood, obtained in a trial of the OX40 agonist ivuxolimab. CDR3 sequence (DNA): TGCGCCAGCAGCCCCACTATTACAGGGATGAGGGGCACTGAAGCTTTCTTT. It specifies CASSPTITGMRGTEAFF.